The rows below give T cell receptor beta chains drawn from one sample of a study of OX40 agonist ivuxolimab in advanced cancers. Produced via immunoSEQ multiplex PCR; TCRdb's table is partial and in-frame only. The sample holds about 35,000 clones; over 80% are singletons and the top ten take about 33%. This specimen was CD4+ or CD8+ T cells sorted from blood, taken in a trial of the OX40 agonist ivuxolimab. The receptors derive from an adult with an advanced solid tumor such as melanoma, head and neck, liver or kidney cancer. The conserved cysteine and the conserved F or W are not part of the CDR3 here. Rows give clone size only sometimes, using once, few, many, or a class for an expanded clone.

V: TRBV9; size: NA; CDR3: ASSVSGRQADTQY
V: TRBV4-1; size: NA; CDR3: ASSHEGATEAF
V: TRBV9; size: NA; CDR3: ASSVLAGTGELF
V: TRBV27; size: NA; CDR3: ASRPGREVETQY
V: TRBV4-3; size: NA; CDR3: ASSRMTGEQETQY
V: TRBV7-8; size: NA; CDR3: ASNLEGQGPSNGELF
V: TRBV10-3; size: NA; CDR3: AISESASAPSTDTQY
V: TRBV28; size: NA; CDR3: ASKNLLLAGEETQY
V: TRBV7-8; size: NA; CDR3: ASSLVAGVPSGELF
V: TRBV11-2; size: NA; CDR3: ASSLVTGFNQPQH
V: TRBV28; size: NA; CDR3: ASSPVGLTGGAAF
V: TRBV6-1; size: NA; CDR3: ASSDGTGFYGYT
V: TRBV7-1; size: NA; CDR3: ASSLVRGRQLAGELF
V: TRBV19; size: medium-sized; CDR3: ASSLNVGGRTEAF
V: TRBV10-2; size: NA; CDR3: ASSETGYEQY
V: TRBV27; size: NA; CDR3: ASSLLTGVTYEQY
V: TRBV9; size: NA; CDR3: ASRDNRGFEQF
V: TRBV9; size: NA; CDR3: ASSPRTSPKNIQY
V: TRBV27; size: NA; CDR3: ASRMVYSTDTQY
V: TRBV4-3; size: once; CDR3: ASSQDPGASYEQY
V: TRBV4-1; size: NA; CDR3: ASSTGTSLDEQY
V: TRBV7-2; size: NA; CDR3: ASSLAGINEQF
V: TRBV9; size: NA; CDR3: ASSVGGDGSYEQY
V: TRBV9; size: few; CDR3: ASSHSVGLRETGANVLT
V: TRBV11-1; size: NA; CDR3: ASSYLGAKNIQY
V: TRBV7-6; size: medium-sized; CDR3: ASSLAASGYEQY
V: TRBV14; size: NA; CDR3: ASSQGGGPWAF
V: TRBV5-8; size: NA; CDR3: ASSSLNNEQF
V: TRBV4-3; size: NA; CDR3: ASSQVVSGSGETQY
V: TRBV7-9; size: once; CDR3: ASSLKDNEQF
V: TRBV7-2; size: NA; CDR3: ASSPTSGENTGELF
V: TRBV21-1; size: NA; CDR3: ASSRSTGPYEQY
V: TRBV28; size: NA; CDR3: ASSLMASGPGTETQY
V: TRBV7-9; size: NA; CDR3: ASSYYPGQGMPLQETQY
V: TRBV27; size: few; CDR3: ASSLWGSDQPQH
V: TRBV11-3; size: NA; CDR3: ASSWTERNEQF
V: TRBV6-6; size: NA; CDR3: ASSYLDIGGEQY
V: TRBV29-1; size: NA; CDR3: SVVGGQISGELF
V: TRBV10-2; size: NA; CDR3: ASSWDASYEQY
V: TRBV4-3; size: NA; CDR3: ASSQEFQGNEQF
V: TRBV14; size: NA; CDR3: ASSQSPYEQY
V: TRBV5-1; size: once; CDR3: ASSRSNEQY
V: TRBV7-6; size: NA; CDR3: ASSADHYEQF
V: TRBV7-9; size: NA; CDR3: ASSPEQDGYT
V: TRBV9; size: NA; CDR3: ASSVAEVYNEQF
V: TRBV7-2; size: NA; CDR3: ASSTPGLNTEAF